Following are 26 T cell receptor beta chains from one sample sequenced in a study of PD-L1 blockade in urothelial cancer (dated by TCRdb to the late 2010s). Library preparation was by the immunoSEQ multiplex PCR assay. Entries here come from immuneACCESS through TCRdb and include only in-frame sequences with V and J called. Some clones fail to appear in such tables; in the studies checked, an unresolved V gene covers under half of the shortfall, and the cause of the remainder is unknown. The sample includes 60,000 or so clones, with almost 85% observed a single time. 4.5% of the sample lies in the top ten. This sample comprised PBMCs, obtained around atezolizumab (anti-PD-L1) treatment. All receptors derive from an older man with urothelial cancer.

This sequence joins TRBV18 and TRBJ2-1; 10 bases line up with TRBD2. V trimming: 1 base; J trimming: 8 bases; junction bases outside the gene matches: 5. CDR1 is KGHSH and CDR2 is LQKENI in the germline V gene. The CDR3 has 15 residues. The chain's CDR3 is CASSPLAGGLDEQFF. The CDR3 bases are TGTGCCAGCTCACCACTAGCGGGAGGCCTCGATGAGCAGTTCTTC.

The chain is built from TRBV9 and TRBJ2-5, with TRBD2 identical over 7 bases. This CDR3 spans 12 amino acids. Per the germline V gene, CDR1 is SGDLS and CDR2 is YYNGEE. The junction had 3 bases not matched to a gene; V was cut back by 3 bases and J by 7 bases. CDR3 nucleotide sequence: TGTGCCAGCAGCGCGGGGGGAGGGACCCAGTACTTC. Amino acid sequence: CASSAGGGTQYF. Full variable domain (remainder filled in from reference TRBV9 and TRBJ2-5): DSGVTQTPKHLITATGQRVTLRCSPRSGDLSVYWYQQSLDQGLQFLIQYYNGEERAKGNILERFSAQQFPDLHSELNLSSLELGDSALYFCASSAGGGTQYFGPGTRLLVL.

CDR3 amino acids: CASSLWAGGSSYEQYF. CDR3 DNA sequence: TGTGCCAGCAGTTTATGGGCGGGGGGGAGCTCCTACGAGCAGTACTTC. V usage is TRBV28 and J usage is TRBJ2-7; TRBD2 matches at 9 bases. CDR3 length: 16 residues. Germline-derived CDR1 and CDR2 are MDHEN and SYDVKM. V lost 0 bases to trimming and J lost 0 bases; unmatched junction nucleotides: 3.

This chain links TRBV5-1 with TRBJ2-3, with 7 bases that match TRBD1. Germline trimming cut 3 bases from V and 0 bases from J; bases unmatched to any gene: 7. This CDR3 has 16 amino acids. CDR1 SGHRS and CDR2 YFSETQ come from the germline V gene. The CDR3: CASSSGWTGSTDTQYF. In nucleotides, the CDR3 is TGCGCCAGCAGCTCCGGATGGACAGGAAGCACAGATACGCAGTATTTT.

The CDR3 region is CASSLMARVYNEQFF. The CDR3 coding sequence is TGTGCCAGCAGCTTAATGGCTAGAGTTTACAATGAGCAGTTCTTC. The chain links TRBV11-2 to TRBJ2-1; unclear D gene. CDR1 is SGHAT, CDR2 FQNNGV, per germline. The CDR3 is 15 amino acids. V was clipped by 2 bases and J by 4 bases, with 12 bases between them.

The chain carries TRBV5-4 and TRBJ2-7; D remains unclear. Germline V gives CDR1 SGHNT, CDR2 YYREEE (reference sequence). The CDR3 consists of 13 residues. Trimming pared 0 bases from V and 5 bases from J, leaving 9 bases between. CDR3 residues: CASSLDAMDEQYF. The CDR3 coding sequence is TGTGCCAGCAGCTTGGACGCTATGGACGAGCAGTACTTC.

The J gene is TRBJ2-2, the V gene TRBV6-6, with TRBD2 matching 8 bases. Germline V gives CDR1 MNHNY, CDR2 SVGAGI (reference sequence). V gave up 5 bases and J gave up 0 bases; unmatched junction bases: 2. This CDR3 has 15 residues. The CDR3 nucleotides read TGTGCCAGCAGTACACTAGCGGCGAACACCGGGGAGCTGTTTTTT. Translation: CASSTLAANTGELFF.

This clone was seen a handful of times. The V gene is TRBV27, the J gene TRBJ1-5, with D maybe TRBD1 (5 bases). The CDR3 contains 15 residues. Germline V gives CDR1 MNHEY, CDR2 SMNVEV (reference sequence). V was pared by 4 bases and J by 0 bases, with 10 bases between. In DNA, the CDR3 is TGTGCCAGCAGTTCAGACAGAGTTAGCAATCAGCCCCAGCATTTT. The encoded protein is CASSSDRVSNQPQHF.

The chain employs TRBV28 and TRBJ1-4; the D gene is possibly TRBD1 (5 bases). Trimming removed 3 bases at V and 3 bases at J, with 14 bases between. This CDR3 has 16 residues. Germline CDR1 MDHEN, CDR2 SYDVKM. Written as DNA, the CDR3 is TGTGCCAGCAGTTTCCCCCTGACAGCCCCTAATGAAAAACTGTTTTTT. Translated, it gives CASSFPLTAPNEKLFF.

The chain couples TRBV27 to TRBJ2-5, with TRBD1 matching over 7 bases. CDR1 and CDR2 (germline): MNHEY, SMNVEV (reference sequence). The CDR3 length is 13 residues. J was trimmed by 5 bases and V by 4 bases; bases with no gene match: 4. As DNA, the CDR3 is TGTGCCAGCAGTTCAAACAGGGGCGAGACCCAGTACTTC. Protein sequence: CASSSNRGETQYF.

As DNA, the CDR3 is TGTGCCAGCAGCGTAGGGGCTAGCGGATACACAGATACGCAGTATTTT. This encodes CASSVGASGYTDTQYF. V gene TRBV9 combines with J gene TRBJ2-3, with 7 bases fitting TRBD2. V gave up 0 bases and J gave up 2 bases; unmatched junction bases: 6. Germline V gives CDR1 SGDLS, CDR2 YYNGEE. This CDR3 is 16 amino acids long.

In DNA, the CDR3 is TGTGCCAGTAGTATGAGGACTGACGCCGGGGAGCTGTTTTTT. Translating it yields CASSMRTDAGELFF. The V and J genes are TRBV19 and TRBJ2-2; D is possibly TRBD2 (5 bases). Germline V gene lookup returns CDR1 LNHDA and CDR2 SQIVND (reference sequence). The CDR3 is 14 amino acids. V was shortened by 3 bases and J by 6 bases, with 11 bases between the two germline ends.

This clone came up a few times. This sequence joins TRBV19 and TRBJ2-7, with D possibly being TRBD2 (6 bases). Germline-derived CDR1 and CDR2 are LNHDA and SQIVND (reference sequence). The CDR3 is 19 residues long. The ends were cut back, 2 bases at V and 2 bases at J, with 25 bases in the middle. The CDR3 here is CASSITGRDRWNGTYEQYF. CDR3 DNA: TGTGCCAGTAGTATAACCGGGAGAGACAGATGGAATGGCACCTACGAGCAGTACTTC.

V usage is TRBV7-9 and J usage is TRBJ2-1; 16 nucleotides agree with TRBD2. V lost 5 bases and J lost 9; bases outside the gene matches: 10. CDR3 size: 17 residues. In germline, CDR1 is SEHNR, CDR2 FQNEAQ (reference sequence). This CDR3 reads CASSKRGLAGGITEQFF. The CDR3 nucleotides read TGTGCCAGCAGCAAGAGGGGACTAGCGGGAGGGATCACTGAGCAGTTCTTC.

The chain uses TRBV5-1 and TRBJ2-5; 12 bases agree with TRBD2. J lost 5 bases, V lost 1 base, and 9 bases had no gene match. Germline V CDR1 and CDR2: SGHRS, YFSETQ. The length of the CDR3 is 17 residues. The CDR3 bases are TGCGCCAGCAGCTTGTCCCCTAGCGGGAGGGCCGGCGAGACCCAGTACTTC. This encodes CASSLSPSGRAGETQYF.

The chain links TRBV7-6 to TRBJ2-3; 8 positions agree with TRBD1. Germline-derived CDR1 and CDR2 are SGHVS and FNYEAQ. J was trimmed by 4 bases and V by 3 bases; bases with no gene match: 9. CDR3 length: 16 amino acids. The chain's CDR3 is CASSLGPGQGPDTQYF. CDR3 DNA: TGTGCCAGCAGCTTGGGACCAGGACAGGGACCAGATACGCAGTATTTT.

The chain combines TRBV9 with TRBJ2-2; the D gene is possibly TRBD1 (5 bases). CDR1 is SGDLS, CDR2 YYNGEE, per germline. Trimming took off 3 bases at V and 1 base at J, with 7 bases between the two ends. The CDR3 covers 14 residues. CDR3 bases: TGTGCCAGCAGCGCGACAGTGAACACCGGGGAGCTGTTTTTT. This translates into CASSATVNTGELFF.

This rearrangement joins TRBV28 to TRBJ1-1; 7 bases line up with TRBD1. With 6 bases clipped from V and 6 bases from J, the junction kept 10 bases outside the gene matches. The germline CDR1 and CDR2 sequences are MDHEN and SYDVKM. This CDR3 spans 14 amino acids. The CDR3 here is CASRSQGVISEAFF. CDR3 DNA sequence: TGTGCCAGCAGGAGCCAGGGGGTTATCTCTGAAGCTTTCTTT.

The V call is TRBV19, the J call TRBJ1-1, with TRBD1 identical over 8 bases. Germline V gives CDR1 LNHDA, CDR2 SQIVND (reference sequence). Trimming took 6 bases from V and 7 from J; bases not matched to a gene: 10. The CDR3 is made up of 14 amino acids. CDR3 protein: CASSLTGVRHEAFF. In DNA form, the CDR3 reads TGTGCCAGTAGCCTGACAGGGGTGAGGCATGAAGCTTTCTTT. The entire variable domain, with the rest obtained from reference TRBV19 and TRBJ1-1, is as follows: DGGITQSPKYLFRKEGQNVTLSCEQNLNHDAMYWYRQDPGQGLRLIYYSQIVNDFQKGDIAEGYSVSREKKESFPLTVTSAQKNPTAFYLCASSLTGVRHEAFFGQGTRLTVV.

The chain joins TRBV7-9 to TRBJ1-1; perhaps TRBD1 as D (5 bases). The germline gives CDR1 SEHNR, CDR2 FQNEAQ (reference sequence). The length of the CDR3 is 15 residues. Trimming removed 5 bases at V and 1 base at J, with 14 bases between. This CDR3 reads CASSPRQGRNTEAFF. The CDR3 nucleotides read TGTGCCAGCAGCCCTCGCCAGGGAAGGAACACTGAAGCTTTCTTT.

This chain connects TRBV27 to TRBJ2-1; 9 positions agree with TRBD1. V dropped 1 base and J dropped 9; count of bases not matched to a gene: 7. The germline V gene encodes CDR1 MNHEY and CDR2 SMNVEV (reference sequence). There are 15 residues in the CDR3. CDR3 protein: CASSLYEDRGGEQFF. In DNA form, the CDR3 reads TGTGCCAGCAGTTTATATGAGGACAGGGGCGGTGAGCAGTTCTTC.

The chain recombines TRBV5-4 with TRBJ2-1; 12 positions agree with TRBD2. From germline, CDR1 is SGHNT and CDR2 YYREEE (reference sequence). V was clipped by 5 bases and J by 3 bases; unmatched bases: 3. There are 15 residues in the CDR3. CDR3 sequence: CASSPGLAGYNEQFF. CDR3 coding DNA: TGTGCCAGCAGTCCGGGACTAGCGGGCTACAATGAGCAGTTCTTC.

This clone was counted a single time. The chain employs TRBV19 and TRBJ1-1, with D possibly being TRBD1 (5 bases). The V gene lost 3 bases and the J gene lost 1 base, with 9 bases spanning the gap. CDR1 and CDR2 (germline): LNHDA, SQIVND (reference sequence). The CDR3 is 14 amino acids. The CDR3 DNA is TGTGCCAGTAGTATTTCCAGGGCGAACACTGAAGCTTTCTTT. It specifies CASSISRANTEAFF.

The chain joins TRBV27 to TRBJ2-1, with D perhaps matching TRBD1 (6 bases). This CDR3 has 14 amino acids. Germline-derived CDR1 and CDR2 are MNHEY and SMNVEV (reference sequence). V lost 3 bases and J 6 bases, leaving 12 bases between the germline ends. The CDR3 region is CASSFQGPSNEQFF. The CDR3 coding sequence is TGTGCCAGCAGTTTTCAGGGGCCCTCCAATGAGCAGTTCTTC.

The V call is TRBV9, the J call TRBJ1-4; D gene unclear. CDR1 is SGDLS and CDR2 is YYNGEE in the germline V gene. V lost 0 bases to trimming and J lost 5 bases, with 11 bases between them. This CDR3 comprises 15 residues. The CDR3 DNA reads TGTGCCAGCAGCGTAGCGGGTCGGTACAATGAAAAACTGTTTTTT. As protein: CASSVAGRYNEKLFF.

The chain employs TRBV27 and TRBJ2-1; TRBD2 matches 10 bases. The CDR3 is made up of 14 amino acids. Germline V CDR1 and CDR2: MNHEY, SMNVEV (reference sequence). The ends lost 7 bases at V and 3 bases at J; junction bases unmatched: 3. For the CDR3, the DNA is TGTGCCAGCAAGACTAGCGGGTACTACAATGAGCAGTTCTTC. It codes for CASKTSGYYNEQFF.